This TCR beta chain derives from a study of CD8 T cells in Susac syndrome. The germline gives CDR1 LNHDA, CDR2 SQIVND (reference sequence). This CDR3 has 14 amino acids. Germline trimming cut 10 bases from V and 2 bases from J; bases unmatched to any gene: 10. The multiple sclerosis controls were treatment-naive patients affected by stable or active relapsing-remitting disease. The authors reverse transcribed roughly 0.5 to 1 ug RNA with random hexamers. In TCRdb, the immunoSEQ multiplex PCR reads were re-called with MiXCR into one record per CDR3 protein. The data contain 70,000 or so distinct CDR3 sequences, approximately 95% of them singletons.

The J gene is TRBJ2-7, the V gene TRBV19; 8 bases match TRBD2. Material for sequencing was CD8+ T cells from PBMCs. The TCR was taken from a human donor with multiple sclerosis. Here the CDR3 reads CATKTSGRAYEQYF. In nucleotides, the CDR3 is TGTGCCACAAAAACTAGCGGACGCGCCTACGAGCAGTACTTC. Supplemented by reference TRBV19 and TRBJ2-7, the full variable domain reads DGGITQSPKYLFRKEGQNVTLSCEQNLNHDAMYWYRQDPGQGLRLIYYSQIVNDFQKGDIAEGYSVSREKKESFPLTVTSAQKNPTAFYLCATKTSGRAYEQYFGPGTRLTVT.